Shown below are 10 T cell receptor beta chains from a single sample sequenced in a study of T cell changes during pregnancy in multiple sclerosis. TCRdb's table, derived via immunoSEQ multiplex PCR, lists solely in-frame clones and lacks some. The sample has just over 50,000 clones; 85% to 95% are singletons. Specimen: CD4+ T cells from peripheral blood mononuclear cells, collected in the second trimester of pregnancy. The origin of the receptors is a female donor with multiple sclerosis, enrolled in a pregnancy study.

In DNA, the CDR3 is TGTGCCAGCAGCTCGGGGAGGGGCGGGTTGTGGACCGGGGAGCTGTTTTTT. It yields the protein CASSSGRGGLWTGELFF. The chain combines TRBV5-4 with TRBJ2-2; 7 positions match TRBD2. This CDR3 is built from 17 residues. Germline V gene data show CDR1 as SGHNT and CDR2 as YYREEE (reference sequence). The ends lost 3 bases at V and 5 bases at J; junction bases unmatched: 13.

The chain employs TRBV19 and TRBJ2-2; tentative D call: TRBD2 (7 bases). This CDR3 is 15 amino acids long. Per the germline V gene, CDR1 is LNHDA and CDR2 is SQIVND (reference sequence). The V end was cut by 3 bases, the J end by 5 bases, with 13 bases between. CDR3 sequence reads: CASSIPGGRTGELFF. The CDR3 DNA sequence: TGTGCCAGTAGTATCCCCGGGGGGCGAACCGGGGAGCTGTTTTTT. The full variable domain, its missing parts supplied by reference TRBV19 and TRBJ2-2, is DGGITQSPKYLFRKEGQNVTLSCEQNLNHDAMYWYRQDPGQGLRLIYYSQIVNDFQKGDIAEGYSVSREKKESFPLTVTSAQKNPTAFYLCASSIPGGRTGELFFGEGSRLTVL.

The chain employs TRBV19 and TRBJ1-2; the D gene is possibly TRBD1 (6 bases). The length of the CDR3 is 12 residues. Trimming cost V 3 bases and J 9 bases, with 11 bases left between them. In germline, CDR1 is LNHDA, CDR2 SQIVND (reference sequence). CDR3 loop: CASSIGGGRYTF. As DNA, the CDR3 is TGTGCCAGTAGTATTGGGGGGGGCCGCTACACCTTC.

The V call is TRBV6-6, the J call TRBJ2-1; D might be TRBD2 (5 bases). CDR1 and CDR2 from the germline V gene are MNHNY and SVGAGI (reference sequence). CDR3 length equals 11 residues. V gave up 2 bases and J gave up 14 bases, with 10 bases separating them. The CDR3 sequence: CASSYDGEKFF. CDR3 DNA sequence: TGTGCCAGCAGTTACGATGGGGAGAAGTTCTTC.

The chain is built from TRBV7-9 and TRBJ1-2; 9 nucleotides match TRBD1. Germline V gene lookup returns CDR1 SEHNR and CDR2 FQNEAQ (reference sequence). The CDR3 runs to 14 residues. J was trimmed by 4 bases and V by 3 bases; bases with no gene match: 3. The CDR3 protein is CASSFGQGSYGYTF. CDR3 DNA sequence: TGTGCCAGCAGCTTCGGACAGGGGAGCTATGGCTACACCTTC.

The chain uses TRBV20-1 and TRBJ2-7; perhaps TRBD2 as D (6 bases). V dropped 3 bases and J dropped 4 bases, with 7 bases sitting between them. This CDR3 has 11 amino acids. The germline V gene has CDR1 DFQATT and CDR2 SNEGSKA (reference sequence). CDR3 protein: CSAREGYEQYF. DNA for the CDR3: TGCAGTGCTAGGGAGGGATACGAGCAGTACTTC.

V usage is TRBV7-3 and J usage is TRBJ2-1; a possible D gene is TRBD1 (6 bases). The V gene lost 5 bases and the J gene lost 5 bases, with 16 bases spanning the gap. The CDR3 covers 15 residues. Germline V gene data show CDR1 as SGHTA and CDR2 as FQGTGA. CDR3 in DNA: TGTGCCAGCAGCCCCGACAGGCAGATTAACAATGAGCAGTTCTTC. Amino acid sequence: CASSPDRQINNEQFF.

This chain joins TRBV5-4 and TRBJ2-5, with D tentatively TRBD1 (5 bases). The V gene's germline CDR1 is SGHNT and CDR2 YYREEE (reference sequence). The length of the CDR3 is 14 residues. The germline V and J ends were trimmed by 0 bases and 5 bases, with 11 bases remaining between them. CDR3 sequence reads: CASSLVARVETQYF. The CDR3 nucleotides read TGTGCCAGCAGCTTGGTTGCCAGGGTGGAGACCCAGTACTTC.

Written as DNA, the CDR3 is TGTGCCAGTAGTATAACGGGACAGGGCTATCAGCCCCAGCATTTT. The encoded protein is CASSITGQGYQPQHF. The chain is built from TRBV19 and TRBJ1-5; 9 bases agree with TRBD1. Germline V gives CDR1 LNHDA, CDR2 SQIVND (reference sequence). The CDR3 is 15 amino acids. Losses at the gene ends were 2 bases for V and 5 bases for J; bases not matched to a gene: 4.

Note on this clone: Other DNA sequences from this sample encode an identical CDR3 as well. The chain recombines TRBV18 with TRBJ2-2; TRBD1 matches 8 bases. Looked up from germline, CDR1 is KGHSH and CDR2 is LQKENI. This CDR3 region has 15 residues. After removal of 3 bases from V and 0 bases from J, the junction contained 0 bases not matched to a gene. The CDR3, as DNA: TGTGCCAGCTCACCGGACAGGGCGAACACCGGGGAGCTGTTTTTT. It translates to CASSPDRANTGELFF.